The sequence of this TCR beta chain was determined in a study of T-cell reconstitution after alpha-beta-depleted transplantation in children. Germline V gene sequence: CDR1 SGHRS, CDR2 YFSETQ. V lost 4 bases, J lost 1 base, and 11 bases lay in between. This CDR3 comprises 14 residues. As for this clonotype: Its target is not known.

A library of TCRbeta sequences, prepared with unique molecular identifiers, was generated. TCRdb re-derived calls from the PCR reads in MiXCR, one entry per CDR3 protein. The sample has about 610,000 distinct CDR3 sequences, 27% seen once. The study, taken as a whole, reports: Several hundred graft clones that had expanded were reportedly the source of alpha-beta T cells about two months after transplant.

The chain links TRBV5-1 to TRBJ2-5; D tentatively reads TRBD1 or TRBD2 (5 bases each). This clonotype originated in a boy under three years old with Wiskott-Aldrich syndrome, due to receive a stem cell transplant. This sample comprised PBMCs, obtained before TCRalphabeta/CD19-depleted stem cell transplant. The chain's CDR3 is CASSGGRPQETQYF. In DNA form, the CDR3 reads TGCGCCAGCAGCGGGGGACGACCCCAAGAGACCCAGTACTTC.